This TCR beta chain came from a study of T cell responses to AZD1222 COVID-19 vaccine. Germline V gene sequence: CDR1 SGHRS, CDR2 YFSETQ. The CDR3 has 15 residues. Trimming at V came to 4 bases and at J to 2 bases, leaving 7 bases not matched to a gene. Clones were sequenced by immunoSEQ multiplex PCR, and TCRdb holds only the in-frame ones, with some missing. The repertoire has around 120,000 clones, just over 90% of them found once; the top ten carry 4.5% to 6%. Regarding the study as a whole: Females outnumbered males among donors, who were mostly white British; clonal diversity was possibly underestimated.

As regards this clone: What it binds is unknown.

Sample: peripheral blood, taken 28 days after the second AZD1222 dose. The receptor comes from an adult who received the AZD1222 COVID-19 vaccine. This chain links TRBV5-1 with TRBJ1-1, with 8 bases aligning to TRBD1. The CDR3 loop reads CASSKGQALNTEAFF. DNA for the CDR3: TGCGCCAGCAGCAAGGGACAGGCGTTAAACACTGAAGCTTTCTTT.